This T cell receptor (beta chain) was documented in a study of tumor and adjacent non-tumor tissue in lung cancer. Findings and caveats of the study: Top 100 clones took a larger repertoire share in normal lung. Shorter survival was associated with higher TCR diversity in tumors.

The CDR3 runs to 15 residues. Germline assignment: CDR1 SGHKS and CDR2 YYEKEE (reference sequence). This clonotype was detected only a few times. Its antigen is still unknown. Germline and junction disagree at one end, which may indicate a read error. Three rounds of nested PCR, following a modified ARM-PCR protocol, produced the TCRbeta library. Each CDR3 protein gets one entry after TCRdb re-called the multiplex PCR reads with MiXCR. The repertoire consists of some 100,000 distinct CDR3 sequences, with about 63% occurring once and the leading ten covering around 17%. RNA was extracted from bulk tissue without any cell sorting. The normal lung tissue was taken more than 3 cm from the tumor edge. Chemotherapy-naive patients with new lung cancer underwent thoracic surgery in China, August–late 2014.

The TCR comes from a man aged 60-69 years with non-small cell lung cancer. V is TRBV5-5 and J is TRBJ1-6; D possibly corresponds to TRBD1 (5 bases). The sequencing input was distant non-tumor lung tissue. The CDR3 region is CASGSGTSFVSLLHF. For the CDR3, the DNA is TGTGCCAGCGGCTCCGGGACGAGCTTTGTGTCACTCCTCCACTTT.